What follows are 30 T cell receptor beta chains derived from one specimen sequenced in a study of T cells after yellow fever vaccination. Via MiXCR, TCRdb re-called the 5' RACE reads, giving one row per CDR3 protein. Among roughly 300,000 distinct CDR3 sequences listed, roughly 7% were seen once. The material was PBMCs, obtained roughly 47 days after the first yellow fever vaccination. The receptors shown here come from a man younger than 35 who received the YFV17D yellow fever vaccine.

This clonotype has ten or more counts. The chain recombines TRBV4-3 with TRBJ1-3; D possibly corresponds to TRBD1 (5 bases). Trimming pared 8 bases from V and 3 bases from J, leaving 11 bases between. Germline values: CDR1 LGHNA, CDR2 YSLEER. The CDR3 extends over 13 amino acids. The CDR3 spells CASLRRGGNTIYF. DNA of the CDR3: TGCGCCAGCCTCCGGAGGGGTGGAAACACCATATATTTT.

This clonotype came up many times. The V call is TRBV28, the J call TRBJ1-2; D is uncertain. Germline assignment: CDR1 MDHEN and CDR2 SYDVKM. Trimming removed 8 bases from V and 4 bases from J, with 14 bases in between. This CDR3 contains 13 residues. CDR3 nucleotides: TGTGCCAGCCGCAAGCCTGTTAGCTATGGCTACACCTTC. As protein: CASRKPVSYGYTF.

This clonotype was seen a handful of times. The J gene is TRBJ1-2, the V gene TRBV7-2, with 8 bases that match TRBD1. Germline CDR1 reads SGHTA; CDR2 reads FQGNSA. This CDR3 has 15 amino acids. J lost 4 bases, V lost 1 base, and 5 bases had no gene match. Here the CDR3 reads CASSLGLDRAYGYTF. The DNA of the CDR3 is TGTGCCAGCAGCTTAGGCTTGGACAGGGCCTATGGCTACACCTTC.

This clonotype has a handful of counts. The chain uses TRBV24-1 and TRBJ2-5; D uncertain. The length of the CDR3 is 14 residues. The germline V gene has CDR1 KGHDR and CDR2 SFDVKD. Trimming removed 1 base from V and 5 bases from J, with 10 bases in between. This CDR3 is CATSDFPAIETQYF. CDR3 DNA: TGTGCCACCAGTGATTTTCCGGCTATTGAGACCCAGTACTTC.

The CDR3 loop is CASSSKGAETEAFF. In nucleotides, the CDR3 is TGCGCCAGCAGCAGTAAGGGGGCGGAAACTGAAGCTTTCTTT. This sequence joins TRBV5-1 and TRBJ1-1; 7 bases agree with TRBD1. CDR1 SGHRS and CDR2 YFSETQ come from the germline V gene. The CDR3 is made up of 14 amino acids. The V gene end was trimmed by 4 bases and the J gene end by 5 bases; junction bases not matched to a gene: 8. The full variable domain, rest sourced from reference TRBV5-1 and TRBJ1-1, is KAGVTQTPRYLIKTRGQQVTLSCSPISGHRSVSWYQQTPGQGLQFLFEYFSETQRNKGNFPGRFSGRQFSNSRSEMNVSTLELGDSALYLCASSSKGAETEAFFGQGTRLTVV.

The CDR3 region is CASSSWVGGGGRSEQYV. The CDR3 nucleotides read TGTGCCAGCAGCTCCTGGGTCGGTGGCGGGGGCCGGTCCGAGCAGTACGTC. The rearrangement uses TRBV6-2 or TRBV6-3 and TRBJ2-7; the D gene is possibly TRBD2 (7 bases). The V gene's germline CDR1 is MNHEY and CDR2 SVGEGT. The CDR3 spans 17 residues. V lost 6 bases and J 6 bases, leaving 27 bases between the germline ends.

The sample holds many counts of this clonotype. The J gene is TRBJ1-2, the V gene TRBV7-2, with 7 positions matching TRBD1. CDR3 length: 15 amino acids. V shed 2 bases and J 5 bases; nucleotides not matched to a gene: 8. The germline V gene encodes CDR1 SGHTA and CDR2 FQGNSA. The CDR3 region is CASSLNEAGGYGYTF. CDR3 nucleotide sequence: TGTGCCAGCAGCTTAAACGAGGCAGGGGGATATGGCTACACCTTC.

V usage is TRBV5-4 and J usage is TRBJ2-5; weak D call: TRBD2 (5 bases). This CDR3 has 16 amino acids. Trimming shortened V by 4 bases and J by 2 bases, and 18 bases separated the two germline ends. Germline-derived CDR1 and CDR2 are SGHNT and YYREEE (reference sequence). The CDR3 sequence: CASSDGITSRQETQYF. CDR3 DNA: TGTGCCAGCAGCGACGGGATCACGAGTAGGCAAGAGACCCAGTACTTC. Complete variable domain (other parts from reference TRBV5-4 and TRBJ2-5): ETGVTQSPTHLIKTRGQQVTLRCSSQSGHNTVSWYQQALGQGPQFIFQYYREEENGRGNFPPRFSGLQFPNYSSELNVNALELDDSALYLCASSDGITSRQETQYFGPGTRLLVL.

At least ten counts were recorded for this clonotype. V is TRBV29-1 and J is TRBJ2-2; D is perhaps TRBD1 (6 bases). Germline V CDR1 and CDR2: SQVTM, ANQGSEA. This CDR3 has 13 residues. V was cut by 7 bases and J by 3 bases, with 12 bases left in between. CDR3 DNA sequence: TGCAGCGCCAAGGACAGCTACACCGGGGAGCTGTTTTTT. As protein: CSAKDSYTGELFF.

This clonotype showed up just a few times. The chain carries TRBV5-5 and TRBJ2-3, with 13 positions matching TRBD2. The CDR3 is 18 residues long. Unmatched junction bases numbered 9, after V lost 0 bases and J lost 5 bases. Germline V gives CDR1 SGHKS, CDR2 YYEKEE (reference sequence). In DNA, the CDR3 is TGTGCCAGCAGCTTGGCTCCGACTAGCGGGGGGCCTCGAGATACGCAGTATTTT. Its protein is CASSLAPTSGGPRDTQYF.

This clonotype was seen more than once but under ten times. The gene calls are TRBV4-3 and TRBJ1-3, with D perhaps TRBD1 (5 bases). This CDR3 spans 16 amino acids. Trimming cost V 0 bases and J 4 bases, with 13 bases left between them. CDR1 is LGHNA, CDR2 YSLEER, per germline. In nucleotides, the CDR3 is TGCGCCAGCAGCCAAGAGGGGCAGGGTACGGGAAACACCATATATTTT. Its translation: CASSQEGQGTGNTIYF.

The chain joins TRBV5-6 to TRBJ1-5; D gene ambiguous. CDR3 length: 15 residues. The ends were cut back, 0 bases at V and 0 bases at J, with 7 bases in the middle. The germline CDR1 and CDR2 sequences are SGHDT and YYEEEE. CDR3 nucleotide sequence: TGTGCCAGCAGCTTGGGTGGGTCTAGCAATCAGCCCCAGCATTTT. Translated, it gives CASSLGGSSNQPQHF.

The V call is TRBV24-1, the J call TRBJ2-1; no reliable D call. The germline V gene has CDR1 KGHDR and CDR2 SFDVKD. The V end lost 5 bases, the J end lost 12 bases, and 19 bases lay between the germline ends. The CDR3 runs 14 residues. The CDR3 reads CATSAAGSPNGQFF. DNA for the CDR3: TGTGCCACCAGTGCGGCAGGTAGTCCCAACGGGCAGTTCTTC.

This clonotype has just a few counts. The chain uses TRBV20-1 and TRBJ1-1; 8 nucleotides agree with TRBD1. The CDR3 runs 16 residues. Germline-derived CDR1 and CDR2 are DFQATT and SNEGSKA (reference sequence). Trimming removed 0 bases from V and 0 bases from J; junction bases left unmatched: 6. CDR3 sequence: CSARDLDRAMNTEAFF. CDR3 in DNA: TGCAGTGCTAGAGATCTGGACAGGGCAATGAACACTGAAGCTTTCTTT.

This clonotype was picked up many times. The V call is TRBV5-1, the J call TRBJ2-7; 8 bases line up with TRBD2. CDR3 length: 15 amino acids. Germline-derived CDR1 and CDR2 are SGHRS and YFSETQ. Trimming removed 4 bases from V and 3 bases from J; junction bases left unmatched: 9. CDR3 sequence (DNA): TGCGCCAGCAGCATATTGACTAGCGTCGACTACGAGCAGTACTTC. This encodes CASSILTSVDYEQYF.

The chain recombines TRBV3-1 with TRBJ1-2; TRBD1 might be the D (5 bases). The V gene lost 4 bases and the J gene lost 5 bases, with 38 bases spanning the gap. The CDR3 covers 22 residues. CDR1 is LGHDT and CDR2 is YNNKEL in the germline V gene (reference sequence). CDR3 sequence (DNA): TGTGCCAGCAGCCCGAAACCGGCGGGACCCCCCCGCTGGAGGATCTTCTATTATGGCTACACCTTC. Amino acids: CASSPKPAGPPRWRIFYYGYTF.

The CDR3 nucleotides are TGTGCCAGCAGCTTAGGCACGACAGTCAACTACGAGCAGTACTTC. It codes for CASSLGTTVNYEQYF. V and J are TRBV7-6 and TRBJ2-7; D may be TRBD1 (5 bases). The CDR3 extends over 15 amino acids. Germline CDR1 reads SGHVS; CDR2 reads FNYEAQ. V lost 1 base, J lost 3 bases, and 13 bases lay in between.

This clonotype came up many times. This rearrangement joins TRBV7-2 to TRBJ2-1; 7 bases are shared with TRBD2. Germline-derived CDR1 and CDR2 are SGHTA and FQGNSA. The V and J ends lost 4 bases and 8 bases, in that order; junction bases with no gene match: 8. The CDR3 consists of 14 residues. CDR3 residues: CASSYSGGGYEQFF. In DNA form, the CDR3 reads TGTGCCAGCAGCTACTCGGGGGGAGGCTATGAGCAGTTCTTC.

This clonotype was seen repeatedly, ten times or more. The chain recombines TRBV7-9 with TRBJ1-6, with D perhaps matching TRBD1 (5 bases). V was trimmed by 6 bases and J by 6 bases, leaving 12 bases between them. Germline-derived CDR1 and CDR2 are SEHNR and FQNEAQ (reference sequence). CDR3 length equals 14 residues. The CDR3 nucleotides are TGTGCCAGCAGTGGTGGGGGATTTAATTCACCCCTCCACTTT. It specifies CASSGGGFNSPLHF.

CDR3 nucleotides: TGCGCCAGCAGCTTGGAAGGGAGCTCCGCTGATACGCAGTATTTT. Translating it yields CASSLEGSSADTQYF. This chain links TRBV5-1 with TRBJ2-3; perhaps TRBD2 as D (5 bases). Trimming stripped 0 bases from V and 6 bases from J, with 14 bases between. This CDR3 comprises 15 residues. Germline CDR1 is SGHRS and CDR2 is YFSETQ.

This clonotype was recorded a few times. The genes are TRBV4-1 and TRBJ2-1; 11 nucleotides agree with TRBD1. From germline, CDR1 is MGHRA and CDR2 YSYEKL. With V trimmed by 2 bases and J by 9 bases, 6 bases remained unmatched. The CDR3 is 15 amino acids. CDR3 bases: TGCGCCAGCAGCCAAAAGGGACAGGGGGGAGGTGAGCAGTTCTTC. The encoded protein is CASSQKGQGGGEQFF.

This clonotype occurred a few times. The chain has TRBV20-1 and TRBJ2-1; D might be TRBD1 or TRBD2, each matching 6 bases. V was cut by 3 bases and J by 7 bases, with 22 bases left in between. The CDR3 is 16 amino acids. In germline, CDR1 is DFQATT, CDR2 SNEGSKA (reference sequence). The CDR3 nucleotides are TGCAGTGCTAGGCCGGCCGAACGGGGGCCTGGGAATGAGCAGTTCTTC. It yields the protein CSARPAERGPGNEQFF.

The V and J genes are TRBV3-1 and TRBJ2-5, with D perhaps being TRBD1 or TRBD2 (5 bases each). The CDR3 covers 14 residues. The germline V gene encodes CDR1 LGHDT and CDR2 YNNKEL (reference sequence). Trimming left V 1 base short and J 4 bases short, with 10 bases between. In DNA, the CDR3 is TGTGCCAGCAGCCAAGGCACGGGGCGAGAGACCCAGTACTTC. Translated, it gives CASSQGTGRETQYF.

The sample holds a few counts of this clonotype. The rearrangement uses TRBV7-9 and TRBJ2-1; TRBD2 agrees at 9 bases. Germline assignment: CDR1 SEHNR and CDR2 FQNEAQ (reference sequence). The V and J ends lost 0 bases and 6 bases, in that order; junction bases with no gene match: 3. This CDR3 contains 15 residues. The CDR3 loop reads CASSLAASGVNEQFF. CDR3 nucleotides: TGTGCCAGCAGCTTAGCGGCTAGCGGGGTCAATGAGCAGTTCTTC.

The chain links TRBV5-6 to TRBJ2-7, with 7 positions matching TRBD1. Per the germline V gene, CDR1 is SGHDT and CDR2 is YYEEEE. The CDR3 sequence is 13 residues long. With V trimmed by 8 bases and J by 3 bases, 8 bases remained unmatched. The DNA for the CDR3 is TGTGCCAGGGGCCCCAGGACAGGCTACGAGCAGTACTTC. This sequence encodes CARGPRTGYEQYF.

In its sample, this clonotype was seen a few times. This chain links TRBV3-1 with TRBJ1-2; TRBD1 matches 9 bases. Germline CDR1 and CDR2: LGHDT and YNNKEL (reference sequence). There are 17 residues in the CDR3. Trimming took 0 bases from V and 7 from J; bases not matched to a gene: 12. In DNA, the CDR3 is TGTGCCAGCAGCCAAGATCTCGGGACAGGGACCCCGGGTGGCTACACCTTC. This encodes CASSQDLGTGTPGGYTF. Based on the CDR3 plus reference TRBV3-1 and TRBJ1-2, the full variable domain is DTAVSQTPKYLVTQMGNDKSIKCEQNLGHDTMYWYKQDSKKFLKIMFSYNNKELIINETVPNRFSPKSPDKAHLNLHINSLELGDSAVYFCASSQDLGTGTPGGYTFGSGTRLTVV.

This clonotype was counted many times. The gene calls are TRBV7-2 and TRBJ1-1; D may be TRBD1 (5 bases). Per the germline V gene, CDR1 is SGHTA and CDR2 is FQGNSA. CDR3 length: 15 amino acids. The V and J ends lost 6 bases and 4 bases respectively, with 18 bases between them. The CDR3 region has the DNA TGTGCCAGCAGGACCTGGGCAGGGTTCGCCACTGAAGCTTTCTTT. Protein sequence: CASRTWAGFATEAFF.

This clonotype has more than one count but fewer than ten. At one end the junction does not follow the germline gene, possibly because of a read error. The gene calls are TRBV10-3 and TRBJ2-3; the D gene is possibly TRBD2 (6 bases). CDR1 ENHRY and CDR2 SYGVKD come from the germline V gene. This CDR3 comprises 16 residues. This CDR3 reads CAAYHEAATSTDTKYF. Here the CDR3 DNA reads TGTGCCGCCTACCATGAAGCGGCTACTAGCACAGATACGAAGTATTTT.

V and J are TRBV12-3 or TRBV12-4 and TRBJ2-3, with 9 bases aligning to TRBD1. The CDR3 totals 15 residues. V shed 6 bases and J 4 bases; nucleotides not matched to a gene: 8. CDR3 loop: CASRRTGAEADTQYF. The CDR3 DNA is TGTGCCAGCAGAAGGACAGGGGCAGAGGCAGATACGCAGTATTTT.

The J gene is TRBJ2-3, the V gene TRBV19; D is uncertain. The CDR3 runs 15 residues. Germline CDR1 reads LNHDA; CDR2 reads SQIVND (reference sequence). V lost 3 bases and J 2 bases, leaving 12 bases between the germline ends. CDR3 in DNA: TGTGCCAGTAGTATCTTTGCTGACCCCACAGATACGCAGTATTTT. This encodes CASSIFADPTDTQYF.